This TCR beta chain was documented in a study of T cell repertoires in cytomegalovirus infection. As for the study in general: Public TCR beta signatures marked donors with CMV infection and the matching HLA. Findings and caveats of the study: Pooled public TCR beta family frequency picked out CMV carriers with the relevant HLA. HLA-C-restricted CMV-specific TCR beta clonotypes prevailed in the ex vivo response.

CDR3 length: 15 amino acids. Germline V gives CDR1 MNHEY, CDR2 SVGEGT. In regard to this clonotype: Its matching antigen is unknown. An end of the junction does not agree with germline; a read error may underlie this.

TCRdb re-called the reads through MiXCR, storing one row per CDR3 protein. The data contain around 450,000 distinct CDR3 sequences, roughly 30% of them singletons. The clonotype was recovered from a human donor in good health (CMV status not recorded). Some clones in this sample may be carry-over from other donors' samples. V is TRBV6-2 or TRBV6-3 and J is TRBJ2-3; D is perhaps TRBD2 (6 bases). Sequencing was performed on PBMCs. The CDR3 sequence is CASSRRGRSTDTQYF. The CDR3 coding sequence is TGTGCTAGCAGTCGGCGGGGTCGCAGCACAGATACGCAGTATTTT.